These 32 T cell receptor beta chains were all obtained from the same sample, sequenced in a study of shared clonotypes between healthy human individuals. Measured with immunoSEQ multiplex PCR; TCRdb has only the in-frame clones, and not every one. The sample carries about 2,100,000 clones, 85% to 95% recorded once. Naive CD8 isolation took CD45RO-negative cells positively selected for CCR7 and excluded terminally differentiated effector memory CD45RA+ cells. The sequenced material came from naive CD8+ T cells from PBMCs. The receptors here all came from a man between 18 and 29 years old in good health. Some clones in this sample may be carry-over from other donors' samples.

The J gene is TRBJ2-1, the V gene TRBV2; tentatively, D is TRBD1 (6 bases). This CDR3 contains 15 residues. Deletions cut 6 bases from V and 2 bases from J, with 14 bases between. Germline V gene lookup returns CDR1 SNHLY and CDR2 FYNNEI. CDR3 sequence (DNA): TGTGCCAGCAGCTCTCGACAGGTAACCTACAATGAGCAGTTCTTC. This translates into CASSSRQVTYNEQFF.

This sequence joins TRBV30 and TRBJ2-1, with D tentatively TRBD2 (5 bases). The CDR3 consists of 15 residues. With 4 bases removed from V and 6 bases from J, the gap between germline ends came to 19 bases. In germline, CDR1 is GTSNPN, CDR2 SVGIG (reference sequence). As DNA, the CDR3 is TGTGCCTGGACTCCTACTGACGACCGGGGCAATGAGCAGTTCTTC. This translates into CAWTPTDDRGNEQFF.

This chain joins TRBV6-6 and TRBJ1-2; D is perhaps TRBD1 (6 bases). CDR1 and CDR2 (germline): MNHNY, SVGAGI (reference sequence). V shed 7 bases and J shed 4 bases, with 16 bases lying between them. CDR3 size: 14 residues. The CDR3 loop is CASIPAGAGYGYTF. The CDR3, as DNA: TGTGCCAGCATCCCCGCGGGGGCCGGCTATGGCTACACCTTC.

This clone was detected once. The chain links TRBV2 to TRBJ2-1; tentative D call: TRBD2 (5 bases). The germline V gene has CDR1 SNHLY and CDR2 FYNNEI. This CDR3 has 16 amino acids. The V end was cut by 8 bases, the J end by 0 bases, with 17 bases between. CDR3 coding DNA: TGTGCCAGCTTCGCCTTTGAAGGGAGCTCCTACAATGAGCAGTTCTTC. It encodes CASFAFEGSSYNEQFF.

The genes are TRBV27 and TRBJ2-6; 12 bases agree with TRBD1. This CDR3 region has 18 residues. V dropped 4 bases and J dropped 3; count of bases not matched to a gene: 7. Germline CDR1 reads MNHEY; CDR2 reads SMNVEV (reference sequence). DNA for the CDR3: TGTGCCAGCAGTTCCCGGGACAGGGGGCTCTTTGGGGCCAACGTCCTGACTTTC. Its translation: CASSSRDRGLFGANVLTF.

This rearrangement joins TRBV5-1 to TRBJ2-1; a weak D match, TRBD2 (5 bases). CDR1 and CDR2 from the germline V gene are SGHRS and YFSETQ. V was pared by 4 bases and J by 7 bases, with 21 bases between. The CDR3 spans 16 residues. Here the CDR3 DNA reads TGCGCCAGCAGCCCAATGGCGTGGGAGACGGGGAATGAGCAGTTCTTC. Its translation: CASSPMAWETGNEQFF.

This clone was observed a single time. The chain combines TRBV29-1 with TRBJ2-1; possibly TRBD2 for D (6 bases). Germline V CDR1 and CDR2: SQVTM, ANQGSEA. The CDR3 contains 12 residues. V dropped 6 bases and J dropped 5 bases, with 11 bases sitting between them. The CDR3 sequence is CSVALANNEQFF. In DNA, the CDR3 is TGCAGCGTCGCGCTAGCGAACAATGAGCAGTTCTTC.

The J gene is TRBJ1-5, the V gene TRBV6-1; weak D call: TRBD1 (5 bases). This CDR3 comprises 14 residues. Germline V lookup: CDR1 MNHNS, CDR2 SASEGT. V was trimmed by 8 bases and J by 0 bases, leaving 11 bases between them. The CDR3 nucleotides read TGTGCCAGCGGGGGAGTTTTTAGCAATCAGCCCCAGCATTTT. Translation: CASGGVFSNQPQHF.

The V and J genes are TRBV7-2 and TRBJ2-3; 9 positions match TRBD2. J gave up 1 base and V 5 bases, and 4 bases lay outside the gene matches. The CDR3 totals 15 residues. CDR1 and CDR2 (germline): SGHTA, FQGNSA. CDR3: CASSLLAGRTDTQYF. CDR3 bases: TGTGCCAGCAGCCTTCTAGCGGGACGCACAGATACGCAGTATTTT.

This sequence joins TRBV5-4 and TRBJ1-2; D might be TRBD1 (6 bases). Germline CDR1 and CDR2: SGHNT and YYREEE (reference sequence). V lost 3 bases and J lost 0, with 15 bases in between. The CDR3 is made up of 16 amino acids. CDR3 sequence: CASSSRITGTNYGYTF. DNA for the CDR3: TGTGCCAGCAGCTCCCGTATTACAGGGACTAACTATGGCTACACCTTC.

Comment on this clone: The identical CDR3 is also encoded by other nucleotide sequences in the sample. V and J are TRBV5-5 and TRBJ1-1; weak D call: TRBD1 (6 bases). CDR1 is SGHKS, CDR2 YYEKEE, per germline (reference sequence). Trimming shortened V by 0 bases and J by 1 base, and 7 bases separated the two germline ends. CDR3 length: 14 amino acids. The CDR3 DNA is TGTGCCAGCAGCTTGGAAGGGGGGAACACTGAAGCTTTCTTT. Its translation is CASSLEGGNTEAFF.

The chain is built from TRBV25-1 and TRBJ1-4; D possibly corresponds to TRBD1 (5 bases). The germline V gene has CDR1 MGHDK and CDR2 SYGVNS. V lost 1 base to trimming and J lost 6 bases, with 12 bases between them. This CDR3 region has 15 residues. CDR3 amino acids: CASSEWVGADEKLFF. The CDR3 region has the DNA TGTGCCAGCAGTGAATGGGTAGGGGCCGATGAAAAACTGTTTTTT.

The chain carries TRBV4-2 and TRBJ1-2, with TRBD1 matching over 7 bases. V gave up 3 bases and J gave up 7 bases; unmatched junction bases: 17. The CDR3 covers 17 residues. Germline values: CDR1 LGHNA, CDR2 YNFKEQ. For the CDR3, the DNA is TGTGCCAGCAGCCAGGGGCCCCGCGAAGGGGGCGTCCGTGGCTACACCTTC. Protein: CASSQGPREGGVRGYTF.

This clone was picked up a small number of times. The chain recombines TRBV6-6 with TRBJ1-1; unclear D gene. V was cut by 6 bases and J by 1 base, with 15 bases left in between. In germline, CDR1 is MNHNY, CDR2 SVGAGI (reference sequence). The CDR3 has 15 amino acids. CDR3 coding DNA: TGTGCCAGCAGCCGGCAGAGGATGGCGAACACTGAAGCTTTCTTT. Its translation is CASSRQRMANTEAFF.

This clone was detected once. The rearrangement joins TRBV19 to TRBJ2-3, with D perhaps matching TRBD1 or TRBD2 (5 bases each). This CDR3 has 16 amino acids. CDR1 is LNHDA, CDR2 SQIVND, per germline (reference sequence). V lost 6 bases, J lost 2 bases, and 18 bases lay in between. The CDR3 sequence: CASSSRDLGHTDTQYF. Written as DNA, the CDR3 is TGTGCCAGTAGCTCAAGGGACCTCGGGCACACAGATACGCAGTATTTT.

The chain joins TRBV27 to TRBJ2-5, with D possibly being TRBD2 (6 bases). This CDR3 is 18 amino acids long. Trimming removed 2 bases from V and 0 bases from J, with 19 bases in between. CDR1 and CDR2 (germline): MNHEY, SMNVEV (reference sequence). The CDR3 bases are TGTGCCAGCAGTTTAGATTTCGGGAGAGCGGACCACCAAGAGACCCAGTACTTC. Its translation is CASSLDFGRADHQETQYF.

This clone has a single count. V is TRBV11-2 and J is TRBJ2-1, with D possibly being TRBD1 (5 bases). The V gene lost 1 base and the J gene lost 2 bases, with 9 bases spanning the gap. This CDR3 spans 15 amino acids. The germline V gene has CDR1 SGHAT and CDR2 FQNNGV. CDR3: CASSLGRQPYNEQFF. In DNA form, the CDR3 reads TGTGCCAGCAGCTTAGGCCGACAGCCCTACAATGAGCAGTTCTTC. The entire variable domain, with the rest obtained from reference TRBV11-2 and TRBJ2-1, is as follows: EAGVAQSPRYKIIEKRQSVAFWCNPISGHATLYWYQQILGQGPKLLIQFQNNGVVDDSQLPKDRFSAERLKGVDSTLKIQPAKLEDSAVYLCASSLGRQPYNEQFFGPGTRLTVL.

The V gene is TRBV28, the J gene TRBJ2-7; the match to TRBD2 covers 12 bases. Per germline, CDR1 MDHEN and CDR2 SYDVKM. This CDR3 is built from 14 residues. The J segment lost 5 bases and the V segment lost 5 bases, leaving 4 bases of the junction unmatched. CDR3 in amino acids: CASSLAGGSHEQYF. The CDR3 coding sequence is TGTGCCAGCAGTCTAGCGGGAGGGAGCCACGAGCAGTACTTC. The full variable domain, in which reference TRBV28 and TRBJ2-7 provide the parts outside the CDR3, is DVKVTQSSRYLVKRTGEKVFLECVQDMDHENMFWYRQDPGLGLRLIYFSYDVKMKEKGDIPEGYSVSREKKERFSLILESASTNQTSMYLCASSLAGGSHEQYFGPGTRLTVT.

The rearrangement links TRBV5-6 to TRBJ1-2; D call uncertain. The CDR3 extends over 15 amino acids. V shed 4 bases and J shed 7 bases, with 20 bases lying between them. CDR1 SGHDT and CDR2 YYEEEE come from the germline V gene. The DNA for the CDR3 is TGTGCCAGCAGCCCGGGAAGAGCCTGGAGTAGTGGCTACACCTTC. Protein: CASSPGRAWSSGYTF.

In regard to this clone: The identical CDR3 is also encoded by other nucleotide sequences in the sample. V gene TRBV6-5 combines with J gene TRBJ2-2; D is possibly TRBD2 (6 bases). CDR3 size: 15 residues. Per germline, CDR1 MNHEY and CDR2 SVGAGI. Trimming pared 3 bases from V and 3 bases from J, leaving 11 bases between. The DNA of the CDR3 is TGTGCCAGCAGTTATAGCGGAGGAGACACCGGGGAGCTGTTTTTT. It yields the protein CASSYSGGDTGELFF.

The J gene is TRBJ2-7, the V gene TRBV4-2; the D is unclear. V was trimmed by 1 base and J by 4 bases, leaving 14 bases between them. The CDR3 consists of 15 residues. Germline CDR1 LGHNA, CDR2 YNFKEQ. In DNA form, the CDR3 reads TGTGCCAGCAGCCAAGTACTTCCGTCAGATTACGAGCAGTACTTC. Amino acid sequence: CASSQVLPSDYEQYF.

J is TRBJ2-7 and V is TRBV4-2; 8 positions match TRBD2. Trimming at V came to 1 base and at J to 0 bases, leaving 11 bases not matched to a gene. The CDR3 extends over 18 amino acids. Germline CDR1 is LGHNA and CDR2 is YNFKEQ. The CDR3 is CASSQVGLAGDSSYEQYF. The CDR3 nucleotides are TGTGCCAGCAGCCAAGTTGGGCTAGCGGGCGATAGCTCCTACGAGCAGTACTTC.

The chain couples TRBV25-1 to TRBJ1-2, with 8 bases matching TRBD1. The CDR3 runs to 14 residues. With 2 bases clipped from V and 8 bases from J, the junction kept 7 bases outside the gene matches. Germline CDR1 is MGHDK and CDR2 is SYGVNS. The CDR3 DNA follows: TGTGCCAGCAGTGAACCGGAGACAGGGGAGGGCTACACCTTC. Translation: CASSEPETGEGYTF.

The V and J genes are TRBV10-3 and TRBJ2-7; 7 positions agree with TRBD1. Germline V gene data show CDR1 as ENHRY and CDR2 as SYGVKD. V dropped 7 bases and J dropped 3; count of bases not matched to a gene: 9. This CDR3 is built from 14 residues. CDR3 nucleotide sequence: TGTGCCATCACTGACCGGGACAGCGGCTACGAGCAGTACTTC. Translation gives CAITDRDSGYEQYF.

A remark on this clone: The sample carries other DNA sequences with the same CDR3. V gene TRBV6-5 combines with J gene TRBJ1-2; D uncertain. Per the germline V gene, CDR1 is MNHEY and CDR2 is SVGAGI. The CDR3 loop spans 13 amino acids. V was pared by 3 bases and J by 5 bases, with 10 bases between. CDR3 sequence reads: CASSYKTGYGYTF. For the CDR3, the DNA is TGTGCCAGCAGTTATAAGACGGGGTATGGCTACACCTTC.

The chain joins TRBV5-5 to TRBJ2-7; 7 nucleotides line up with TRBD1. Germline-derived CDR1 and CDR2 are SGHKS and YYEKEE (reference sequence). Trimming took 3 bases from V and 3 from J; bases not matched to a gene: 9. CDR3 length equals 15 residues. In nucleotides, the CDR3 is TGTGCCAGCAGCTCACCCCCGGGACAGAGCTACGAGCAGTACTTC. Translation: CASSSPPGQSYEQYF.

This chain connects TRBV28 to TRBJ1-2; D perhaps matches TRBD1 (6 bases). Germline V gene lookup returns CDR1 MDHEN and CDR2 SYDVKM. Trimming pared 2 bases from V and 7 bases from J, leaving 17 bases between. The CDR3 covers 15 residues. DNA for the CDR3: TGTGCCAGCAGTTTAAGGGTACAGGGTATGGGTGGCTACACCTTC. Translation: CASSLRVQGMGGYTF.

A remark on this clone: This may be a read error, as it is one base from a much larger clone. The chain couples TRBV5-8 to TRBJ2-7; D is unresolved. Germline V CDR1 and CDR2: SGHTS, YDEGEE. The CDR3 loop spans 11 amino acids. The germline V and J ends were trimmed by 1 base and 3 bases, with 2 bases remaining between them. The CDR3, as DNA: TGTGCCAGCAGCTTGAACTACGAGCAGTACTTC. This encodes CASSLNYEQYF.

The chain combines TRBV7-8 with TRBJ2-7, with 9 bases that match TRBD1. This CDR3 comprises 14 residues. The germline gives CDR1 SGHVS, CDR2 FQNEAQ. J lost 2 bases, V lost 5 bases, and 4 bases had no gene match. In nucleotides, the CDR3 is TGTGCCAGCAGCCCCGGGACAGGGACCTACGAGCAGTACTTC. It yields the protein CASSPGTGTYEQYF. Variable domain in full (rest from reference TRBV7-8 and TRBJ2-7): GAGVSQSPRYKVAKRGQDVALRCDPISGHVSLFWYQQALGQGPEFLTYFQNEAQLDKSGLPSDRFFAERPEGSVSTLKIQRTQQEDSAVYLCASSPGTGTYEQYFGPGTRLTVT.

Concerning this clone: This same CDR3 is encoded by further DNA sequences in the sample. The chain joins TRBV13 to TRBJ2-3; the D is unclear. CDR3 size: 12 residues. V dropped 4 bases and J dropped 1 base, with 3 bases sitting between them. Germline V gene sequence: CDR1 PRHDT, CDR2 FYEKMQ (reference sequence). The CDR3 DNA follows: TGTGCCAGCAGCTCGGGCACAGATACGCAGTATTTT. It codes for CASSSGTDTQYF.

The chain joins TRBV28 to TRBJ1-2; D is ambiguous. This CDR3 has 14 amino acids. V was pared by 1 base and J by 3 bases, with 9 bases between. CDR1 and CDR2 (germline): MDHEN, SYDVKM. The CDR3 protein is CASSLLARYYGYTF. The CDR3 nucleotides are TGTGCCAGCAGTTTATTGGCGCGTTACTATGGCTACACCTTC.

This chain connects TRBV9 to TRBJ2-2; 9 positions match TRBD2. The CDR3 runs to 19 residues. Per the germline V gene, CDR1 is SGDLS and CDR2 is YYNGEE. With V trimmed by 0 bases and J by 0 bases, 9 bases remained unmatched. Written as DNA, the CDR3 is TGTGCCAGCAGCGTAGTTGCTAGCGGGACTAGGGCGAACACCGGGGAGCTGTTTTTT. This encodes CASSVVASGTRANTGELFF.